One sample yielded the 23 T cell receptor beta chains listed below, sequenced in a study of control samples from healthy donors and cancer patients. This table comes from immunoSEQ multiplex PCR, and its TCRdb copy is limited to in-frame clones, with some not included. The repertoire holds 150,000 or so clones, with just over 85% as singletons. The sequenced sample was blood. These receptors all stem from a woman aged 25 to 39 in good health.

This chain uses TRBV14 with TRBJ2-7; 10 bases fit TRBD1. Germline CDR1 reads SGHDN; CDR2 reads FVKESK. With 3 bases clipped from V and 6 bases from J, the junction kept 11 bases outside the gene matches. This CDR3 has 16 residues. The CDR3: CASSHYGGTGEGEQYF. CDR3 DNA: TGTGCCAGCAGCCACTACGGGGGGACAGGGGAAGGCGAGCAGTACTTC. Full variable domain (missing parts from reference TRBV14 and TRBJ2-7): EAGVTQFPSHSVIEKGQTVTLRCDPISGHDNLYWYRRVMGKEIKFLLHFVKESKQDESGMPNNRFLAERTGGTYSTLKVQPAELEDSGVYFCASSHYGGTGEGEQYFGPGTRLTVT.

About this clone: One end of the junction does not line up with germline, which may come from a read error. In nucleotides, the CDR3 is TGTGCCAGCAGTGAATTTTCTAGCGGGATACTCTTC. This gives the protein CASSEFSSGILF. The gene calls are TRBV2 and TRBJ2-1; 9 positions match TRBD2. Germline values: CDR1 SNHLY, CDR2 FYNNEI. This CDR3 comprises 12 residues.

This chain connects TRBV9 to TRBJ2-3; perhaps TRBD2 as D (5 bases). Trimming removed 4 bases from V and 4 bases from J, with 13 bases in between. The CDR3 totals 14 residues. Germline CDR1 is SGDLS and CDR2 is YYNGEE. Here the CDR3 reads CASSLTRFPDTQYF. DNA for the CDR3: TGTGCCAGCAGCCTCACTAGGTTCCCAGATACGCAGTATTTT.

The chain is built from TRBV4-1 and TRBJ1-4, with D tentatively TRBD1 (6 bases). This CDR3 spans 17 amino acids. CDR1 MGHRA and CDR2 YSYEKL come from the germline V gene. V was shortened by 1 base and J by 3 bases, with 15 bases between the two germline ends. CDR3 DNA: TGCGCCAGCAGCCAAGGTTCACAGAGGGGGGCTAATGAAAAACTGTTTTTT. It encodes CASSQGSQRGANEKLFF.

The chain combines TRBV30 with TRBJ2-2; 8 nucleotides agree with TRBD2. Germline assignment: CDR1 GTSNPN and CDR2 SVGIG (reference sequence). This CDR3 is built from 16 residues. V dropped 3 bases and J dropped 7; count of bases not matched to a gene: 13. CDR3 region: CAWRPAGVPFGGELFF. CDR3 nucleotide sequence: TGTGCCTGGAGACCAGCGGGGGTACCCTTCGGCGGGGAGCTGTTTTTT.

V usage is TRBV5-5 and J usage is TRBJ1-2; D might be TRBD1 (5 bases). Germline V gene data show CDR1 as SGHKS and CDR2 as YYEKEE (reference sequence). V was cut by 2 bases and J by 3 bases, with 8 bases left in between. The CDR3 covers 13 residues. CDR3 residues: CASSFSRDYGYTF. DNA of the CDR3: TGTGCCAGCAGCTTTTCCAGGGACTATGGCTACACCTTC.

The chain links TRBV21-1 to TRBJ2-3. TRBV21-1 is an annotated pseudogene. This CDR3 region has 16 residues. As DNA, the CDR3 is TGTGCCAGCAGCTCCCACCACCAGGGCGGGACAGATACGCAGTATTTT. Residues: CASSSHHQGGTDTQYF.

The genes are TRBV11-3 and TRBJ2-3; D possibly matches TRBD1 or TRBD2 (5 bases each). The CDR3 runs to 16 residues. The V and J ends lost 3 bases and 1 base respectively, with 14 bases between them. Germline CDR1 and CDR2: SGHNT and YENEEA. The CDR3 region has the DNA TGTGCCAGCAGCTTGTATCGTGGGGGTGGCACAGATACGCAGTATTTT. Translated: CASSLYRGGGTDTQYF.

This clone appeared a single time. This chain joins TRBV30 and TRBJ1-2; 10 bases are a match to TRBD1. Germline CDR1 reads GTSNPN; CDR2 reads SVGIG (reference sequence). This CDR3 contains 13 residues. V shed 8 bases, J shed 3 bases, and the junction held 6 bases outside the gene matches. DNA of the CDR3: TGTGCCCGGGGGACAGGGGATGACTATGGCTACACCTTC. As protein: CARGTGDDYGYTF.

The chain is built from TRBV27 and TRBJ2-1; D perhaps matches TRBD2 (5 bases). The V and J ends lost 7 bases and 5 bases respectively, with 12 bases between them. CDR1 MNHEY and CDR2 SMNVEV come from the germline V gene (reference sequence). The CDR3 consists of 13 residues. CDR3 DNA: TGTGCCAGCAATGAGGGCAAACACAATGAGCAGTTCTTC. It is translated as CASNEGKHNEQFF.

The CDR3 DNA is TGCGCCAGCAGAGCTGGACAGGGCAATTACGAGCAGTACGTC. This sequence encodes CASRAGQGNYEQYV. V usage is TRBV5-1 and J usage is TRBJ2-7; TRBD1 matches 8 bases. The V segment lost 5 bases and the J segment 4 bases; nucleotides outside the gene matches: 8. The CDR3 loop spans 14 amino acids. Germline V gives CDR1 SGHRS, CDR2 YFSETQ.

The V call is TRBV5-1, the J call TRBJ2-1, with TRBD2 matching over 9 bases. CDR3 length: 17 amino acids. Looked up from germline, CDR1 is SGHRS and CDR2 is YFSETQ. V lost 0 bases and J lost 3; bases outside the gene matches: 7. The CDR3 bases are TGCGCCAGCAGCTTGGCCCCTAGCGGGAACAACTACAATGAGCAGTTCTTC. Protein: CASSLAPSGNNYNEQFF.

J is TRBJ2-7 and V is TRBV12-2; the tabulated D call, TRBD1, remains unverified against the DNA. TRBV12-2 is listed as a pseudogene. This CDR3 comprises 13 residues. CDR3 in DNA: TGTGCAAGTGGAACCAGTTGGGGCCACGAGCAGTACGTC. Residues: CASGTSWGHEQYV.

This clone showed up just a few times. This chain joins TRBV6-5 and TRBJ2-2, with 7 bases aligning to TRBD2. The germline CDR1 and CDR2 sequences are MNHEY and SVGAGI. The CDR3 runs 15 residues. V lost 6 bases and J lost 6; bases outside the gene matches: 10. The CDR3 DNA reads TGTGCCAGCAGGTCCCCGGGAGGCAGGTCCGGGGAGCTGTTTTTT. Amino acids: CASRSPGGRSGELFF.

The gene calls are TRBV30 and TRBJ2-3; D unresolved. V lost 1 base and J lost 5, with 7 bases in between. Germline assignment: CDR1 GTSNPN and CDR2 SVGIG (reference sequence). The CDR3 is 12 amino acids. CDR3 region: CAWSAVGDTQYF. Here the CDR3 DNA reads TGTGCCTGGAGTGCCGTTGGAGATACGCAGTATTTT.

The V and J genes are TRBV29-1 and TRBJ2-7; tentatively, D is TRBD1 (6 bases). V lost 7 bases and J 6 bases, leaving 19 bases between the germline ends. Looked up from germline, CDR1 is SQVTM and CDR2 is ANQGSEA. The CDR3 has 13 residues. CDR3 in DNA: TGCAGCGGGGCCGGACAGTCCAGACTCGAGCAGTACGTC. This translates into CSGAGQSRLEQYV.

V gene TRBV3-1 (or the pseudogene TRBV3-2) combines with J gene TRBJ2-3, with 16 positions matching TRBD2. In germline, CDR1 is LGHDT, CDR2 YNNKEL (reference sequence). V was pared by 5 bases and J by 2 bases, with 7 bases of the junction left unmatched. The CDR3 totals 18 residues. In nucleotides, the CDR3 is TGTGCCAGCAGCGCAGGGACTAGCGGGGGGGGCCTCACAGATACGCAGTATTTT. Residues: CASSAGTSGGGLTDTQYF.

This chain joins TRBV5-4 and TRBJ2-2, with D tentatively TRBD2 (5 bases). Looked up from germline, CDR1 is SGHNT and CDR2 is YYREEE (reference sequence). The CDR3 is 16 amino acids. V was pared by 5 bases and J by 5 bases, with 19 bases between. In DNA form, the CDR3 reads TGTGCCAGCAGTTCAAGAGGGCGTACGGGAACCGGGGAGCTGTTTTTT. Translated: CASSSRGRTGTGELFF.

This chain joins TRBV7-9 and TRBJ2-7; possibly TRBD1 or TRBD2 for D (5 bases each). The germline V gene has CDR1 SEHNR and CDR2 FQNEAQ (reference sequence). Trimming took off 5 bases at V and 5 bases at J, with 13 bases between the two ends. CDR3 size: 13 residues. CDR3 in amino acids: CASSRSGQDEQYV. CDR3 DNA sequence: TGTGCCAGCAGCCGCTCGGGGCAGGACGAGCAGTACGTC.

The chain is built from TRBV18 and TRBJ2-3; D is possibly TRBD2 (5 bases). V was pared by 6 bases and J by 0 bases, with 13 bases between. The germline V gene has CDR1 KGHSH and CDR2 LQKENI. The CDR3 is made up of 15 amino acids. CDR3 region: CASSYSDLSTDTQYF. The DNA for the CDR3 is TGTGCCAGCTCGTATAGCGACTTGAGCACAGATACGCAGTATTTT.

This clone has more than one count but fewer than ten. Written as DNA, the CDR3 is TGTGCCAGCACCATCGGGCTAGCGGGAGCCCCGCAGTATTTT. Translation: CASTIGLAGAPQYF. The chain combines TRBV7-9 with TRBJ2-3; 10 bases line up with TRBD2. In germline, CDR1 is SEHNR, CDR2 FQNEAQ (reference sequence). This CDR3 has 14 residues. V shed 7 bases, J shed 10 bases, and the junction held 11 bases outside the gene matches.

This rearrangement joins TRBV3-1 (or the pseudogene TRBV3-2) to TRBJ2-1; D gene uncertain. The CDR3 loop spans 15 amino acids. Trimming stripped 0 bases from V and 1 base from J, with 7 bases between. The germline CDR1 and CDR2 sequences are LGHDT and YNNKEL (reference sequence). The CDR3 spells CASSQDWVSYNEQFF. CDR3 coding DNA: TGTGCCAGCAGCCAAGACTGGGTTTCCTACAATGAGCAGTTCTTC.

This clone was counted once. The rearrangement links TRBV25-1 to TRBJ1-6, with D unclear. This CDR3 has 14 amino acids. In germline, CDR1 is MGHDK, CDR2 SYGVNS. V shed 5 bases and J shed 7 bases, with 12 bases lying between them. The CDR3 nucleotides are TGTGCCAGCAGTACCCCCACAGAGAATTCACCCCTCCACTTT. Its protein product is CASSTPTENSPLHF.